A selection of T cell receptor beta chains follows, all from one sample in a study of shared clonotypes between healthy human individuals. The table came from immunoSEQ multiplex PCR; TCRdb's copy has only in-frame clones and leaves some out. The table records some 1.4 million clones, 96% of them present only once. Sample: naive CD4+ T cells sorted from blood. Receptor source: a man younger than 45 in good health. Both conserved end residues are part of each CDR3. A D gene is named only where the DNA matches it firmly. The size of a clone is reported for some rows only, either as once, few or many, or as a class for expanded clones.

size,length,J,V,D,DNA,CDR3
NA,14,TRBJ2-1,TRBV9,NA,TGTGCCAGCAGCGTACCTCCTAGGGCCAATGAGCAGTTCTTC,CASSVPPRANEQFF
NA,16,TRBJ2-1,TRBV19,TRBD2,TGTGCCAGTAGTATAACTGGCGGGAGAACCTACAATGAGCAGTTCTTC,CASSITGGRTYNEQFF
NA,14,TRBJ1-1,TRBV7-3,NA,TGTGCCAGCAGCCAGGACAGAATGAACACTGAAGCTTTCTTT,CASSQDRMNTEAFF
NA,17,TRBJ2-1,TRBV7-6,NA,TGTGCCAGCAGCTTAGCGCCGAGCGGGCGGAGGTACAATGAGCAGTTCTTC,CASSLAPSGRRYNEQFF
NA,15,TRBJ2-6,TRBV14,NA,TGTGCCAGCAGCGGGATTGGTACTGGGGCCAACGTCCTGACTTTC,CASSGIGTGANVLTF
NA,17,TRBJ2-2,TRBV9,TRBD2,TGTGCCAGCAGCGTACACGGACTAGCGGGAGGGACCGGGGAGCTGTTTTTT,CASSVHGLAGGTGELFF
NA,17,TRBJ2-5,TRBV4-1,TRBD1,TGCGCCAGCAGCCAAGAAACCGGGACAGCAAACCAAGAGACCCAGTACTTC,CASSQETGTANQETQYF
NA,16,TRBJ2-7,TRBV5-1,TRBD1,TGCGCCAGCAGCTGGGGACAGGGGTCGAGCTCCTACGAGCAGTACTTC,CASSWGQGSSSYEQYF
NA,14,TRBJ2-7,TRBV21-1,NA,TGTGCCAGCAGTGTGCAGGCTAGCGGGCGGGAGCAGTACTTC,CASSVQASGREQYF
NA,13,TRBJ1-2,TRBV28,NA,TGTGCCAGCAGTCGCGGGTTGAACTATGGCTACACCTTC,CASSRGLNYGYTF
NA,15,TRBJ2-7,TRBV7-9,TRBD1,TGTGCCAGCAGCTCAGCGGACAGGGGCAACTACGAGCAGTACTTC,CASSSADRGNYEQYF
NA,14,TRBJ1-4,TRBV7-9,TRBD1,TGTGCCAGCAGCTTACAGGGGGTCATAGAAAAACTGTTTTTT,CASSLQGVIEKLFF
NA,14,TRBJ1-1,TRBV19,TRBD1,TGTGCCAGCGCCGTCTCTCCAGGGGGCACTGAAGCTTTCTTT,CASAVSPGGTEAFF
NA,15,TRBJ1-1,TRBV19,TRBD1,TGTGCCAGTAGTACCCAGACAGGGGCAGCCACTGAAGCTTTCTTT,CASSTQTGAATEAFF
NA,16,TRBJ2-1,TRBV5-4,TRBD1,TGTGCCAGCAGCGCGGGACAGGGGAGGGCCTACAATGAGCAGTTCTTC,CASSAGQGRAYNEQFF
NA,15,TRBJ2-7,TRBV7-8,TRBD2,TGTGCCAGCAGCCCCCGGGGGGTTCTCCATTACGAGCAGTACTTC,CASSPRGVLHYEQYF
NA,14,TRBJ1-3,TRBV10-2,NA,TGCGCCAGCAGGGGGAGGGACGTTGGAAACACCATATATTTT,CASRGRDVGNTIYF
NA,13,TRBJ2-5,TRBV7-2,NA,TGTGCCAGCAGCTTAAATACTAAAGAGACCCAGTACTTC,CASSLNTKETQYF
NA,13,TRBJ1-2,TRBV6-1,NA,TGTGCCACCACAGGACACGGGGGATATGGCTACACCTTC,CATTGHGGYGYTF
NA,18,TRBJ2-3,TRBV5-1,TRBD2,TGCGCCAGCAGCTACCCCCGCAGCGGGACTAGCGGCACAGATACGCAGTATTTT,CASSYPRSGTSGTDTQYF
NA,15,TRBJ1-6,TRBV9,NA,TGTGCCAGCAGCGTAAGCGCAGGGGCTGATTCACCCCTCCACTTT,CASSVSAGADSPLHF
NA,8,TRBJ1-2,TRBV29-1,NA,TGCAGCGTGGGTGGCTACACCTTC,CSVGGYTF
NA,16,TRBJ2-4,TRBV6-1,NA,TGTGCCAGCAGTGAATTGCAGGAGTTAGCCAAAAACATTCAGTACTTC,CASSELQELAKNIQYF
NA,16,TRBJ2-2,TRBV6-5,TRBD2,TGTGCCAGCAGTTACTGGACTAGCGGTTACACCGGGGAGCTGTTTTTT,CASSYWTSGYTGELFF
NA,15,TRBJ2-1,TRBV9,TRBD1,TGTGCCAGCAGTCCGGACAGGGGGACCTACAATGAGCAGTTCTTC,CASSPDRGTYNEQFF
NA,11,TRBJ2-5,TRBV10-2,NA,TGCGCCACCCGTAAGGGGGAGACCCAGTACTTC,CATRKGETQYF
NA,17,TRBJ1-1,TRBV10-3,NA,TGTGCCATCAGTGATACCTTCCGACAGTCCGTGAACACTGAAGCTTTCTTT,CAISDTFRQSVNTEAFF
NA,11,TRBJ2-5,TRBV20-1,NA,TGCAGTGCGGTTCCCCAGGAGACCCAGTACTTC,CSAVPQETQYF
NA,14,TRBJ1-1,TRBV6-5,NA,TGTGCCAGCAGTTACTCAAAGTTCAGGGGAGAAGCTTTCTTT,CASSYSKFRGEAFF
NA,17,TRBJ1-4,TRBV7-2,TRBD1,TGTGCCAGCAGCCCCAGGGACAGGGGAGCAACTAATGAAAAACTGTTTTTT,CASSPRDRGATNEKLFF
NA,13,TRBJ2-7,TRBV28,NA,TGTGCCAGCAGTTTGCCTGGAGCCTACGAGCAGTACTTC,CASSLPGAYEQYF
once,13,TRBJ2-7,TRBV6-5,TRBD2,TGTGCCAGCATCTCCGGACTAGCGGGGGAGCAGTACTTC,CASISGLAGEQYF
NA,15,TRBJ2-5,TRBV19,TRBD1,TGTGCCAGTAGTACTGGACAGGGGGCCGGAGAGACCCAGTACTTC,CASSTGQGAGETQYF
NA,15,TRBJ2-7,TRBV5-4,NA,TGTGCCAGCATCGAAGTTCGCGACAGATCCTACGAGCAGTACTTC,CASIEVRDRSYEQYF
NA,13,TRBJ2-7,TRBV4-1,NA,TGCGCCAGCAGCCAAGACCATAGCCTCCCTCAGTACTTC,CASSQDHSLPQYF
NA,14,TRBJ2-7,TRBV28,TRBD2,TGTGCCAGCAGCCGAAGCGGGAGAGGGTACGAGCAGTACTTC,CASSRSGRGYEQYF